The entry below gives a single T cell receptor (beta chain) sequence along with its context. What it binds is unknown. These data come from a study of PD-1 blockade in classical Hodgkin lymphoma. Whole-study findings and limits: The causes of the repertoire differences, possibly disease activity or prior therapy, remain undefined. Baseline TCR diversity was reportedly lower in newly diagnosed patients than healthy donors.

From germline, CDR1 is SQVTM and CDR2 ANQGSEA. The CDR3 totals 14 residues. Trimming took off 4 bases at V and 0 bases at J, with 10 bases between the two ends. Time point: newly diagnosed, previously untreated cHL patient sample. Untreated, newly diagnosed classical Hodgkin lymphoma PBMCs served for comparison. Assay: immunoSEQ multiplex PCR; the TCRdb copy retains only in-frame clones and omits some. Altogether under 30,000 clones are present, approximately 90% being singletons, with the ten largest covering about 4%. The TCR comes from a human donor with classical Hodgkin lymphoma. The sequenced material came from peripheral blood mononuclear cells (PBMCs). This chain joins TRBV29-1 and TRBJ1-3; possibly TRBD1 for D (6 bases). The chain's CDR3 is CSVAQTGSGNTIYF. CDR3 in DNA: TGCAGCGTTGCCCAGACAGGCTCTGGAAACACCATATATTTT.